These 10 T cell receptor beta chains originate from one sample sequenced in a study of blood T cells in healthy people across ages. Through a sample-barcoded 5' primer and a J-beta primer mix, a second PCR was run for roughly 6 to 11 cycles. TCRdb redid the calling of the 5' RACE reads with MiXCR, one entry per CDR3 protein. The sample has 1.5 million to 2 million distinct CDR3 sequences; about two fifths are singletons. Sample: blood. Receptors originate from a human donor in good health.

The gene calls are TRBV12-3 or TRBV12-4 and TRBJ2-5; D is unresolved. The V end lost 6 bases, the J end lost 0 bases, and 8 bases lay between the germline ends. The length of the CDR3 is 13 residues. CDR3 in DNA: TGTGCCAGCAGCCCCTGGAACCAAGAGACCCAGTACTTC. Its protein product is CASSPWNQETQYF.

This sequence joins TRBV28 and TRBJ1-1; no reliable D call. The CDR3 has 16 residues. Trimming removed 4 bases from V and 0 bases from J, with 15 bases in between. Germline V gene sequence: CDR1 MDHEN, CDR2 SYDVKM. CDR3 DNA: TGTGCCAGCAGTTCCCCGGGAGTTCCTATGAACACTGAAGCTTTCTTT. It encodes CASSSPGVPMNTEAFF.

J is TRBJ2-4 and V is TRBV6-5; weak D call: TRBD2 (7 bases). Germline assignment: CDR1 MNHEY and CDR2 SVGAGI. The CDR3 is 18 residues long. Trimming left V 0 bases short and J 1 base short, with 16 bases between. Here the CDR3 reads CASSYSSLEGGAKNIQYF. The CDR3 DNA follows: TGTGCCAGCAGTTACTCGAGTCTCGAGGGGGGGGCCAAAAACATTCAGTACTTC.

This chain joins TRBV28 and TRBJ2-7; D unresolved. V was shortened by 7 bases and J by 2 bases, with 15 bases between the two germline ends. Germline V CDR1 and CDR2: MDHEN, SYDVKM. The CDR3 has 14 amino acids. The CDR3 sequence is CASIPSRVAYEQYF. DNA of the CDR3: TGTGCCAGCATCCCGTCTCGGGTTGCCTACGAGCAGTACTTC.

The chain has TRBV6-1 and TRBJ1-2; 9 bases agree with TRBD1. Per the germline V gene, CDR1 is MNHNS and CDR2 is SASEGT. The CDR3 loop spans 18 amino acids. The V segment lost 6 bases and the J segment 5 bases; nucleotides outside the gene matches: 19. CDR3 residues: CASRRSLQGAGVLYGYTF. The CDR3 nucleotides are TGTGCCAGCAGGCGTTCCTTACAGGGGGCAGGTGTCTTGTATGGCTACACCTTC.

This clonotype was counted a few times. The chain has TRBV6-5 and TRBJ2-7; weak D call: TRBD2 (5 bases). V was clipped by 5 bases and J by 5 bases, with 13 bases between them. The CDR3 runs to 13 residues. From germline, CDR1 is MNHEY and CDR2 SVGAGI. For the CDR3, the DNA is TGTGCCAGCAGTCATGGACTGCTCGACGAGCAGTACTTC. Translating gives CASSHGLLDEQYF.

CDR3 residues: CASTPSGGYTEAFF. CDR3 nucleotide sequence: TGTGCCAGCACCCCATCGGGGGGGTACACTGAAGCTTTCTTT. J is TRBJ1-1 and V is TRBV12-3 or TRBV12-4, with D possibly TRBD1 on 5 matching bases. V was cut by 7 bases and J by 3 bases, with 15 bases left in between. This CDR3 has 14 amino acids.

This sequence joins TRBV19 and TRBJ1-2; no definite D call. Germline CDR1 and CDR2: LNHDA and SQIVND (reference sequence). The germline V and J ends were trimmed by 6 bases and 4 bases, with 12 bases remaining between them. The CDR3 totals 13 residues. CDR3 region: CASSEVLSYGYTF. CDR3 sequence (DNA): TGTGCCAGTAGCGAGGTCCTTTCCTATGGCTACACCTTC.

The chain recombines TRBV12-3 or TRBV12-4 with TRBJ1-2; 11 nucleotides line up with TRBD1. The CDR3 length is 16 residues. The trim removed 3 bases at V and 3 bases at J, leaving 6 bases unmatched. CDR3 in DNA: TGTGCCAGCAGTTTCCCCGGACAGGGGGCCCACTATGGCTACACCTTC. Its protein product is CASSFPGQGAHYGYTF.

The chain combines TRBV29-1 with TRBJ2-6; no reliable D call. Germline V gene data show CDR1 as SQVTM and CDR2 as ANQGSEA. The CDR3 contains 12 residues. V was shortened by 8 bases and J by 0 bases, with 5 bases between the two germline ends. The CDR3 loop is CSSSSGANVLTF. For the CDR3, the DNA is TGCAGCTCAAGCTCTGGGGCCAACGTCCTGACTTTC.